A single T cell receptor beta chain is shown here with its context. Antigen specificity is unknown. The sample comes from a study of identical twins. Study-wide findings and caveats: Compared with models, monozygotic twins showed more out-of-frame TCR alpha sharing.

TCRdb processed the 5' RACE reads anew with MiXCR; each CDR3 protein has one entry. This sample has about 1.7 million distinct CDR3 sequences, with 25% to 35% found just once. Trimming shortened V by 3 bases and J by 5 bases, and 10 bases separated the two germline ends. This CDR3 comprises 13 residues. Germline loops: CDR1 DFQATT, CDR2 SNEGSKA (reference sequence). The receptor was derived from a newborn girl in good health. The chain is built from TRBV20-1 and TRBJ1-4; D gene unclear. Sequencing was performed on cord blood. The CDR3 is CSARPRTNEKLFF. CDR3 coding DNA: TGCAGTGCTAGGCCCAGAACAAATGAAAAACTGTTTTTT.